The entry that follows covers one T cell receptor beta chain sequence. Its matching antigen is unknown. Between the trimmed V and J ends, which lost 2 bases and 2 bases, there was a span of 22 bases. The CDR3 covers 19 residues. The sample belongs to a study of shared clonotypes between healthy human individuals. Ten immunoSEQ deep assay plates served to sequence unsorted PBMC DNA. Profiling relied on immunoSEQ multiplex PCR, and the TCRdb table lists in-frame clones only, not all of them. Among fewer than 700,000 clones listed, roughly 79% were seen once. Study-level findings and limits: Specimens sampled were limited to blood, with tissue repertoires likely differing.

For unsorted samples, genomic DNA was extracted from 80 million to 100 million PBMCs. The chain couples TRBV6-7 to TRBJ2-1; D perhaps matches TRBD1 (6 bases). TRBV6-7 is sorted into the ORF group, with uncertain function. Sequencing used PBMCs. This TCR derives from a woman in her thirties or forties in good health. Some clones in this sample may be carry-over from other donors' samples. CDR3 amino acids: CASSYTQTGNWCPYNEQFF. The CDR3 nucleotides are TGTGCCAGCAGTTACACCCAAACAGGGAATTGGTGCCCCTACAATGAGCAGTTCTTC.